Described below is a single T cell receptor (beta chain) sequence and its context. In the study's own analysis: Reference gene primer amplification gave nucleated cell count estimates. The assay was immunoSEQ multiplex PCR, and TCRdb's table has in-frame clones only and misses some. From that table come the V and J calls and clone size; the DNA was used to work out D and trimming. The table records some 280,000 clones, 75% to 90% of them present only once. These data originate in a study of blood T cell repertoires in COVID-19. Study-level information: Both acute and convalescent COVID-19 samples were obtained from the United States, Italy and Spain. PBMCs, B-cell-depleted T cells, or T cells were the source of the cDNA or gDNA that made up the material.

CDR1 and CDR2 (germline): ENHRY, SYGVKD. V gave up 6 bases and J gave up 3 bases, with 15 bases separating them. The CDR3 is made up of 15 amino acids. Sequencing was carried out using peripheral blood. This chain links TRBV10-3 with TRBJ1-3; no firm D call. The receptor was isolated from a woman between 40 and 55 years old who had recovered from COVID-19. The CDR3 nucleotides are TGTGCCATCAGCGAGGAGGGTAGGGTTGGAAACACCATATATTTT. Amino acid sequence: CAISEEGRVGNTIYF.